Sequencing of this T cell receptor beta chain was carried out in a study of OX40 agonist ivuxolimab in advanced cancers. Study-level information: The patients' treatment was ivuxolimab, an agonistic anti-OX40 (CD134) antibody.

Germline loops: CDR1 ENHRY, CDR2 SYGVKD. The CDR3 loop spans 14 amino acids. The V and J ends lost 7 bases and 3 bases respectively, with 14 bases between them. Points on this clone: The antigen is not known.

The repertoire was sequenced with immunoSEQ multiplex PCR; TCRdb's copy has only in-frame clones and lacks some. In the table there are more than 75,000 clones, approximately 89% of which are singletons. Regarding the study as a whole: Low normalized T-cell clonal expansion also characterized some of the nonresponders.

This chain joins TRBV10-3 and TRBJ2-3; perhaps TRBD2 as D (7 bases). This TCR derives from an adult with an advanced solid tumor such as melanoma, head and neck, liver or kidney cancer. Sequencing used CD4+ or CD8+ T cells sorted from blood, obtained in a trial of the OX40 agonist ivuxolimab. CDR3 region: CAINSRGGTDTQYF. CDR3 bases: TGTGCCATCAATTCGAGGGGGGGGACAGATACGCAGTATTTT.